This T cell receptor beta chain stems from a study of blood T cells in healthy people across ages. On the study more broadly: About one barcoded beta molecule was captured per two T cells (by template switching). Broader study findings: Roughly linear age-related decline in beta diversity appeared, significant by age approximately 43. PBMCs left unsorted prevented a conclusive naive versus antigen-experienced comparison.

This clonotype was found a few times. The antigen is unknown. CDR3 length: 13 amino acids. The germline gives CDR1 MNHNS, CDR2 SASEGT. The ends were cut back, 7 bases at V and 2 bases at J, with 12 bases in the middle. Sample-barcoded 5' priming and a J-beta primer mix drove a second PCR of 7 to 11 cycles. Researchers report that a template-switch adaptor with 12 random nucleotides tagged each cDNA molecule. TCRdb re-derived calls from the 5' RACE reads in MiXCR, one entry per CDR3 protein. Here the sample spans more than 550,000 distinct CDR3 sequences, about 24% being singletons. The specimen sequenced was blood. The sequence came from a man between 65 and 85 years old in good health. This chain uses TRBV6-1 with TRBJ2-7; D is possibly TRBD2 (6 bases). The CDR3 loop is CASTRRGAYEQYF. DNA of the CDR3: TGTGCCAGCACCCGGCGGGGTGCCTACGAGCAGTACTTC.